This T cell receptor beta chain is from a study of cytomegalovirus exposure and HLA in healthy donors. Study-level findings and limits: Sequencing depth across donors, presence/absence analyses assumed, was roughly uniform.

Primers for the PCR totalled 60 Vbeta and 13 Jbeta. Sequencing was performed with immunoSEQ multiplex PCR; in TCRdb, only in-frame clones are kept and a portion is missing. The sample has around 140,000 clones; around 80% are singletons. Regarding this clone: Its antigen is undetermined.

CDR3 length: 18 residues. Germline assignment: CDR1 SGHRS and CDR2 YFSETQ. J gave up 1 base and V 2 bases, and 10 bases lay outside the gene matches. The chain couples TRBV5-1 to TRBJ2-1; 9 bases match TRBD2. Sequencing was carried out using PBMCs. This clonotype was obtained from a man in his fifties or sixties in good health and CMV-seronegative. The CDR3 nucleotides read TGCGCCAGCAGCTTACTAGCGGGTTCAGGGGTATCCTACAATGAGCAGTTCTTC. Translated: CASSLLAGSGVSYNEQFF.